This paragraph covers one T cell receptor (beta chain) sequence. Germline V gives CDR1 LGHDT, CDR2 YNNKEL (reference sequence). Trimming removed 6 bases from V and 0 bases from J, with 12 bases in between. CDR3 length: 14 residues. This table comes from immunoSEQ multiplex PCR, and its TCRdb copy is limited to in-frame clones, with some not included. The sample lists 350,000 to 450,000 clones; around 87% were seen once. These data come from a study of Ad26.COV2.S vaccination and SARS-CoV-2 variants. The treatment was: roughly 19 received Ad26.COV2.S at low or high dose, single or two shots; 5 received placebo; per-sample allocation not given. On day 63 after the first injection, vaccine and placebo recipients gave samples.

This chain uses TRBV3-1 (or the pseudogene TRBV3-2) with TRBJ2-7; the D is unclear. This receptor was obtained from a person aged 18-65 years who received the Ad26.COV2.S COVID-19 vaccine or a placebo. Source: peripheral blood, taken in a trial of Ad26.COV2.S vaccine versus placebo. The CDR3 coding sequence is TGTGCCAGCAGTAGGACGGAGAGCTCCTACGAGCAGTACTTC. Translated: CASSRTESSYEQYF.